Each of the 5 T cell receptor beta chains below was sequenced from the same sample in a study of blood T cells in healthy people across ages. A second PCR of 7 to 11 cycles used a sample-barcoded 5' primer and a J-beta primer mix. TCRdb processed the 5' RACE reads anew with MiXCR; each CDR3 protein has one entry. The sample shows fewer than 700,000 distinct CDR3 sequences, approximately 40% of them seen only once. Sequencing used blood. Receptors were obtained from a man of 80 years or more in good health.

The chain combines TRBV9 with TRBJ2-3, with D unclear. The germline gives CDR1 SGDLS, CDR2 YYNGEE. This CDR3 contains 14 residues. Trimming pared 0 bases from V and 2 bases from J, leaving 7 bases between. In nucleotides, the CDR3 is TGTGCCAGCAGCGTAGGTGGGTACACAGATACGCAGTATTTT. Its protein is CASSVGGYTDTQYF.

This clonotype was observed a handful of times. The rearrangement uses TRBV14 and TRBJ1-6; D not certain. The germline V and J ends were trimmed by 1 base and 6 bases, with 16 bases remaining between them. The CDR3 extends over 17 amino acids. Germline lookup yields CDR1 SGHDN and CDR2 FVKESK. In nucleotides, the CDR3 is TGTGCCAGCAGCCAAGGGTTGAGGTTCGATTCTAATTCACCCCTCCACTTT. It translates to CASSQGLRFDSNSPLHF.

The chain couples TRBV7-2 to TRBJ2-1, with 11 bases matching TRBD2. V shed 3 bases and J 4 bases; nucleotides not matched to a gene: 14. The CDR3 consists of 19 residues. CDR1 and CDR2 (germline): SGHTA, FQGNSA. Here the CDR3 DNA reads TGTGCCAGCAGCTTGGGAGTGGCTAGCGGGAGGACCCTATACAATGAGCAGTTCTTC. Its protein product is CASSLGVASGRTLYNEQFF.

The sample holds a few counts of this clonotype. The V call is TRBV7-2, the J call TRBJ2-6, with TRBD1 matching over 8 bases. The germline V gene encodes CDR1 SGHTA and CDR2 FQGNSA. The CDR3 has 16 residues. Trimming took 4 bases from V and 2 from J; bases not matched to a gene: 4. The CDR3 DNA reads TGTGCCAGCAGCTCAGGACAGGGCGCTGGGGCCAACGTCCTGACTTTC. Amino acids: CASSSGQGAGANVLTF.

This chain uses TRBV6-5 with TRBJ2-6, with D unclear. The CDR3 is 12 residues long. The germline V gene has CDR1 MNHEY and CDR2 SVGAGI. Trimming stripped 8 bases from V and 4 bases from J, with 6 bases between. This chain's CDR3 is CASLDGANVLTF. CDR3 in DNA: TGTGCCAGCTTGGACGGGGCCAACGTCCTGACTTTC.